The present TCR beta chain was sequenced within a study of metastatic and nonmetastatic thyroid tumors. Study-wide context: For malignant and benign thyroid patients, tumor or nodule tissue and blood were the sources whose repertoires were compared. Study-wide results and caveats: According to reports, the diversity of TCR beta was significantly higher in malignant thyroid tumors than in benign nodules, and this held in both blood and tumor samples.

The germline CDR1 and CDR2 sequences are MNHNS and SASEGT. CDR3 length: 16 residues. J lost 2 bases, V lost 9 bases, and 10 bases had no gene match. In the authors' workflow: Clinicopathological groups of papillary thyroid cancer showed CDR3 differences that were used to build a distant-metastasis classifier. From the PCR reads, TCRdb re-called clones with MiXCR. The V and J calls here are based on TCRdb, not the publication. The sample records some 23,000 clones, 9.5% to 13% being singletons. All patients were treatment-naive before thyroid surgery. This clone was seen a few times. Its target is unknown.

The chain joins TRBV6-1 to TRBJ2-7, with 13 bases lining up with TRBD2. The sequence was collected from a female donor with papillary thyroid cancer or a benign thyroid nodule (not recorded which). Some clones in this sample may be carry-over from other donors' samples. The sequencing sample was made of blood. The CDR3 nucleotides read TGTGCCAGTAGGGTGTCCGGGACTAGCGGGACCTACGAGCAGTACTTC. Protein: CASRVSGTSGTYEQYF.